One sample yielded the 17 T cell receptor beta chains listed below, sequenced in a study of graft-versus-host responses after intestinal transplantation. TCRdb's copy holds only in-frame clones and misses some; the assay was immunoSEQ multiplex PCR. The sample lists 89,000 or so clones, approximately 78% occurring once. Antigens of these TCRs are unknown. Here the sequenced sample was unstimulated CD4+ T cells sorted from spleen or lymph node cells, taken before intestinal transplant. These receptors originate from a human donor who received an intestinal transplant.

J is TRBJ2-7 and V is TRBV5-1; 12 positions match TRBD2. Germline values: CDR1 SGHRS, CDR2 YFSETQ. V was pared by 1 base and J by 4 bases, with 3 bases of the junction left unmatched. This CDR3 contains 15 residues. The DNA of the CDR3 is TGCGCCAGCAGCTTGACTAGCGGGAGGTATTACGAGCAGTACTTC. Protein sequence: CASSLTSGRYYEQYF. Filled out from reference TRBV5-1 and TRBJ2-7, the complete variable domain reads KAGVTQTPRYLIKTRGQQVTLSCSPISGHRSVSWYQQTPGQGLQFLFEYFSETQRNKGNFPGRFSGRQFSNSRSEMNVSTLELGDSALYLCASSLTSGRYYEQYFGPGTRLTVT.

This sequence joins TRBV28 and TRBJ1-5; D is possibly TRBD1 (5 bases). Trimming took off 6 bases at V and 5 bases at J, with 20 bases between the two ends. The CDR3 spans 16 residues. Germline V gene lookup returns CDR1 MDHEN and CDR2 SYDVKM. This CDR3 reads CASSSSGGGGDQPQHF. The DNA of the CDR3 is TGTGCCAGCAGCTCCTCCGGGGGTGGGGGTGATCAGCCCCAGCATTTT.

This chain links TRBV27 with TRBJ1-6; D remains ambiguous. CDR3 size: 17 residues. Germline V gives CDR1 MNHEY, CDR2 SMNVEV (reference sequence). Trimming pared 6 bases from V and 7 bases from J, leaving 22 bases between. CDR3 loop: CASRYYGTGKRNSPLHF. The CDR3 nucleotides read TGTGCCAGCAGATATTACGGCACGGGGAAGCGGAATTCACCCCTCCACTTT.

CDR3 sequence (DNA): TGTGCCTGGAGCCCAGGGGAGAATCAGCCCCAGCATTTT. It is translated as CAWSPGENQPQHF. This chain links TRBV30 with TRBJ1-5; tentatively, D is TRBD1 (6 bases). This CDR3 comprises 13 residues. Germline assignment: CDR1 GTSNPN and CDR2 SVGIG (reference sequence). Trimming took 3 bases from V and 4 from J, leaving 10 bases between them.

Concerning this clone itself: The sample has other DNA sequences that encode this CDR3 too. The chain has TRBV5-6 and TRBJ2-7; 8 bases agree with TRBD1. V lost 1 base and J lost 4; bases outside the gene matches: 1. The germline CDR1 and CDR2 sequences are SGHDT and YYEEEE. This CDR3 region has 13 residues. CDR3 region: CASSLNRGYEQYF. The CDR3 DNA follows: TGTGCCAGCAGCTTGAACAGGGGGTACGAGCAGTACTTC.

This clone was detected a few times. This chain uses TRBV7-9 with TRBJ2-1, with 9 bases that match TRBD1. Germline V gene sequence: CDR1 SEHNR, CDR2 FQNEAQ (reference sequence). The trim removed 5 bases at V and 7 bases at J, leaving 6 bases unmatched. This CDR3 is 14 amino acids long. The CDR3 region has the DNA TGTGCCAGCAGCCTCGGACAGGGGCGGAATGAGCAGTTCTTC. Its protein product is CASSLGQGRNEQFF.

This chain links TRBV6-1 with TRBJ2-6, with D unresolved. The CDR3 is 16 amino acids. Germline lookup yields CDR1 MNHNS and CDR2 SASEGT. V dropped 4 bases and J dropped 2 bases, with 12 bases sitting between them. CDR3 residues: CASSGASKTGANVLTF. DNA of the CDR3: TGTGCCAGCAGTGGGGCTTCAAAAACTGGGGCCAACGTCCTGACTTTC.

The CDR3 DNA reads TGTGCCAGCAGCTTAAGACAGGGATCGGACACTGAAGCTTTCTTT. It codes for CASSLRQGSDTEAFF. The chain joins TRBV7-9 to TRBJ1-1; 7 bases map to TRBD1. This CDR3 contains 15 residues. Germline V gene sequence: CDR1 SEHNR, CDR2 FQNEAQ (reference sequence). V was pared by 2 bases and J by 3 bases, with 6 bases of the junction left unmatched.

This clone was counted only a few times. The CDR3 region has the DNA TGCAGTGCGATGCGGGACTACGAGCAGTACTTC. This gives the protein CSAMRDYEQYF. The V call is TRBV20-1, the J call TRBJ2-7, with D possibly being TRBD2 (6 bases). The V gene's germline CDR1 is DFQATT and CDR2 SNEGSKA (reference sequence). The CDR3 runs to 11 residues. Trimming cost V 6 bases and J 3 bases, with 9 bases left between them.

V and J are TRBV11-2 and TRBJ1-2; no clear D gene. The germline gives CDR1 SGHAT, CDR2 FQNNGV. Trimming stripped 3 bases from V and 7 bases from J, with 9 bases between. CDR3 length: 12 amino acids. CDR3 amino acids: CASSFFYGGYTF. CDR3 nucleotides: TGTGCCAGCAGCTTTTTCTACGGTGGCTACACCTTC.

The V gene is TRBV27, the J gene TRBJ2-3; D uncertain. Germline CDR1 is MNHEY and CDR2 is SMNVEV (reference sequence). The germline V and J ends were trimmed by 7 bases and 5 bases, with 4 bases remaining between them. The CDR3 sequence is 10 residues long. The CDR3 here is CASTLDTQYF. As DNA, the CDR3 is TGTGCCAGCACCTTAGATACGCAGTATTTT.

V is TRBV6-4 and J is TRBJ2-3; 7 nucleotides align to TRBD2. CDR1 is MRHNA and CDR2 is SNTAGT in the germline V gene. V lost 4 bases to trimming and J lost 4 bases; unmatched junction nucleotides: 5. This CDR3 region has 14 residues. The CDR3 DNA reads TGTGCCAGCAGTGTAGGACTAGGCGCAGATACGCAGTATTTT. Its translation: CASSVGLGADTQYF.

The genes are TRBV4-1 and TRBJ2-2; possibly TRBD2 for D (6 bases). The V gene's germline CDR1 is MGHRA and CDR2 YSYEKL. Trimming shortened V by 6 bases and J by 5 bases, and 10 bases separated the two germline ends. This CDR3 region has 13 residues. DNA for the CDR3: TGCGCCAGCAGGCGCGGGGCTACCGGGGAGCTGTTTTTT. Protein sequence: CASRRGATGELFF.

This rearrangement joins TRBV6-1 to TRBJ2-7, with 11 nucleotides matching TRBD2. The CDR3 extends over 15 amino acids. Losses at the gene ends were 5 bases for V and 2 bases for J; bases not matched to a gene: 5. Per germline, CDR1 MNHNS and CDR2 SASEGT. CDR3 residues: CASSTGTSGTYEQYF. The CDR3 DNA is TGTGCCAGCAGTACTGGGACTAGCGGAACCTACGAGCAGTACTTC.

J is TRBJ1-1 and V is TRBV19; 7 bases align to TRBD1. CDR1 is LNHDA, CDR2 SQIVND, per germline (reference sequence). This CDR3 is 15 amino acids long. With 4 bases clipped from V and 4 bases from J, the junction kept 9 bases outside the gene matches. CDR3 nucleotides: TGTGCCAGTAGTACCCGAACCGGGACAGCCACTGAAGCTTTCTTT. The encoded protein is CASSTRTGTATEAFF.

The CDR3 reads CASSSNSIPSTDTQYF. The CDR3 DNA reads as TGTGCCAGCAGCTCAAATAGCATCCCGAGCACAGATACGCAGTATTTT. The rearrangement joins TRBV7-4 to TRBJ2-3; D ambiguous. From germline, CDR1 is SGHVT and CDR2 SQSDAQ. The CDR3 sequence is 16 residues long. Trimming shortened V by 4 bases and J by 0 bases, and 14 bases separated the two germline ends.

This rearrangement joins TRBV18 to TRBJ1-1; TRBD1 is a possible D gene (5 bases). The V end lost 3 bases, the J end lost 6 bases, and 20 bases lay between the germline ends. Per the germline V gene, CDR1 is KGHSH and CDR2 is LQKENI. This CDR3 is 16 amino acids long. CDR3 bases: TGTGCCAGCTCACCGCCTTCTTCAGGGATAAACGCTGAAGCTTTCTTT. Amino acid sequence: CASSPPSSGINAEAFF.